The TCR beta chain under discussion was sequenced for a study of metastatic and nonmetastatic thyroid tumors (dated by TCRdb to 2018 to 2021). Regarding the complete study: For patients with malignant and with benign thyroid disease, the researchers compared repertoires between peripheral blood samples and tumor or nodule tissue samples.

The library was produced with PCR. These reads were obtained on an Illumina HiSeq 4000. High-throughput sequencing was used to profile the CDR3 region of the TCR beta-chain in every patient. The original methods were these. CDR3 differences across clinicopathological groups were used to build a classifier for discriminating distant-metastatic papillary thyroid cancer patients. The Shannon index was used to assess repertoire diversity, and the Morisita-Horn index was used to assess tumor-blood repertoire similarity. Starting from the raw public reads, TCRdb applied fastp trimming at Q25, assembled clones with MiXCR and retained in-frame beta chains. It is TCRdb's table, rather than the study itself, that gives the V and J calls and clone size. The sample includes about 38,000 clones, with around 26% observed a single time. The ten most abundant clones make up around 9.6% of the sample. From a lookup of the germline V gene (reference sequence), CDR1 and CDR2 are DFQATT and SNEGSKA. The CDR3 contains 14 residues, cysteine and phenylalanine counted. Left in the record is the CDR3 DNA by itself, 42 bases read in frame from the first base. Trimming at the junction amounts to 5 bases on V and 5 bases on J, and the germline ends lie 16 bases apart.

This clone was seen repeatedly, ten times or more. The antigen it binds to is not known. The record has no base qualities; no much larger clone is one base away. No treatment had been received by any patient before thyroid surgery. Patient clinical samples collected from 2012 to 2018 were retrospectively analysed using T-cell receptor beta sequencing. The paper's findings and limits, for the study overall: In both blood and tumor samples, malignant tumors were reported to have significantly higher TCR beta diversity than benign nodules.

The sample taken for sequencing was blood. The chain uses TRBV20-1 and TRBJ1-5; perhaps TRBD1 is the D gene, with 6 bases matching. This clonotype was obtained from a female donor with papillary thyroid cancer or a benign thyroid nodule (not recorded which). Some clones in this sample may be carry-over from other donors' samples. Read as DNA, the sequence is TGCAGTGCTGACCGAAACAGGGAATATCAGCCCCAGCATTTT. The translation is CSADRNREYQPQHF.